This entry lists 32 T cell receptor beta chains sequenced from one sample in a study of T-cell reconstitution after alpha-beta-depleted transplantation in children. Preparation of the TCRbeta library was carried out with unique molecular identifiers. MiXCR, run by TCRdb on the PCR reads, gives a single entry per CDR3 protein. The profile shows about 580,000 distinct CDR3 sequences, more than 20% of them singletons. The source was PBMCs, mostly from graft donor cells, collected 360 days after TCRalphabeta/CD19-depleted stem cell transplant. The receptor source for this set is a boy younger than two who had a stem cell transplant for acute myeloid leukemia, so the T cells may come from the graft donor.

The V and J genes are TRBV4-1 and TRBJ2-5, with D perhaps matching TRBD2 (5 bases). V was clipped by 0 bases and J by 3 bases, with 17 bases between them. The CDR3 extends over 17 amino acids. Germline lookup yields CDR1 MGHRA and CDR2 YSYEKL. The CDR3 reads CASSQDSADSGKETQYF. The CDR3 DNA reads TGCGCCAGCAGCCAAGATTCCGCCGACTCGGGGAAAGAGACCCAGTACTTC.

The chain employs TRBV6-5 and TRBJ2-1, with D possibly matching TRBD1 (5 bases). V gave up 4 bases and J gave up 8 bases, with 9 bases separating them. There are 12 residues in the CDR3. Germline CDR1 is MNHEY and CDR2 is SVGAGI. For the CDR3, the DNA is TGTGCCAGCAGTTCCAGGGTGCATGAGCAGTTCTTC. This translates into CASSSRVHEQFF.

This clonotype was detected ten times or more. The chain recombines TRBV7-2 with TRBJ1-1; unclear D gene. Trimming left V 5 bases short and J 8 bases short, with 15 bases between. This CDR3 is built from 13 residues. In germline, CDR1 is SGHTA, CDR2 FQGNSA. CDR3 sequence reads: CASSEPYSYEAFF. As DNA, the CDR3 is TGTGCCAGCAGCGAACCCTACAGCTACGAAGCTTTCTTT. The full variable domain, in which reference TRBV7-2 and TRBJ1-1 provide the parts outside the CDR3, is GAGVSQSPSNKVTEKGKDVELRCDPISGHTALYWYRQSLGQGLEFLIYFQGNSAPDKSGLPSDRFSAERTGGSVSTLTIQRTQQEDSAVYLCASSEPYSYEAFFGQGTRLTVV.

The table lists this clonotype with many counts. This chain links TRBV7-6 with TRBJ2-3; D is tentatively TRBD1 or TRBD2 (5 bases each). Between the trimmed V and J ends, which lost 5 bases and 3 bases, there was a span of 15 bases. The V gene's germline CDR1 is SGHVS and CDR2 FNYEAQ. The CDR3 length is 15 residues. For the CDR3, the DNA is TGTGCCAGCAGCCCTCGGGACCGGTTTACAGATACGCAGTATTTT. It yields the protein CASSPRDRFTDTQYF.

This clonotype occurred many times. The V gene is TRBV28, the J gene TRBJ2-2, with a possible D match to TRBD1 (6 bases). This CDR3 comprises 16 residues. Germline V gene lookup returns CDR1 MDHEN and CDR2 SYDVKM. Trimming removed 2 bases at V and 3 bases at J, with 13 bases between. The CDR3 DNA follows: TGTGCCAGCAGTTTAAAGAGGCAGGGGTACACCGGGGAGCTGTTTTTT. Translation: CASSLKRQGYTGELFF.

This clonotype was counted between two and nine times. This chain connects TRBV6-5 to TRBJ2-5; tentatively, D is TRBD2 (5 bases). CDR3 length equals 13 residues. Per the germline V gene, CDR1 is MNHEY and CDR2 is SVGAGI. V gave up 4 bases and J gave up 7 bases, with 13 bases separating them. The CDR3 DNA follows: TGTGCCAGCAGTTCGGGGTTTGAGGGGACCCAGTACTTC. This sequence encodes CASSSGFEGTQYF.

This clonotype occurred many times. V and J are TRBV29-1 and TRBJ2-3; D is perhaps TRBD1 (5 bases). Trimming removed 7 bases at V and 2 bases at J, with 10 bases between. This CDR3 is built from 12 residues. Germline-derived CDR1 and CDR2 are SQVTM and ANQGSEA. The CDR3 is CSGSTATDTQYF. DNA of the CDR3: TGCAGCGGTTCGACAGCCACAGATACGCAGTATTTT.

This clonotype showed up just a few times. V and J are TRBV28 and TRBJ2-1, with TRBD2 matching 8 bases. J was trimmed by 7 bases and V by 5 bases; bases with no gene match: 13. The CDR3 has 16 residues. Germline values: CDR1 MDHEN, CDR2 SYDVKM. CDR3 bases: TGTGCCAGCAGTCCGACGAGACCGTCGGGGGGGAATGAGCAGTTCTTC. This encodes CASSPTRPSGGNEQFF.

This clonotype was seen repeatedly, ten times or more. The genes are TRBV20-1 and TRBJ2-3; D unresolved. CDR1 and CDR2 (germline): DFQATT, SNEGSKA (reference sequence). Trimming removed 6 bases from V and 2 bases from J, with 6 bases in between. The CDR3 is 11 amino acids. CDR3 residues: CSAPHTDTQYF. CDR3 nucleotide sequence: TGCAGTGCACCTCACACAGATACGCAGTATTTT.

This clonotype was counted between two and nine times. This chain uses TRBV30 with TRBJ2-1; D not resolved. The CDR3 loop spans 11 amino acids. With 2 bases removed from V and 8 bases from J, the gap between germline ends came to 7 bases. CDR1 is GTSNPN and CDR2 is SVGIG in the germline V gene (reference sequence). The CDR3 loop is CAWSPRDEQFF. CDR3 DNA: TGTGCCTGGAGTCCCCGAGATGAGCAGTTCTTC.

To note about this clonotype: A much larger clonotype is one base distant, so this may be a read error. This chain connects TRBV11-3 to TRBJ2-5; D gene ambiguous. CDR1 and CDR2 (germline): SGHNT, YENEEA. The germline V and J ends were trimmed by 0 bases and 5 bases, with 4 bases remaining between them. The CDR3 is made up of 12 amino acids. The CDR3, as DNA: TGTGCCAGCAGCTTAGATACGGAGACCCAGTACTTC. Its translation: CASSLDTETQYF.

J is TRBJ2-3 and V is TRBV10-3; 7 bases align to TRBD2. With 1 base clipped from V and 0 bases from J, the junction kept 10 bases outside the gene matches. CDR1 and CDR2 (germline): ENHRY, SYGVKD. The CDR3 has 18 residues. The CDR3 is CAISELPGLISSTDTQYF. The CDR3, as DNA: TGTGCCATCAGTGAGTTACCGGGACTAATATCTAGCACAGATACGCAGTATTTT.

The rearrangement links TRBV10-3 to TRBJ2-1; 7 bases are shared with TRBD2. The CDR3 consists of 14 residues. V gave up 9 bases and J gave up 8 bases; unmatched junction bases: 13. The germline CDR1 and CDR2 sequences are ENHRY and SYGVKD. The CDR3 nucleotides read TGTGCCATAAATAGTCCGGGGGAGGGTTATGAGCAGTTCTTC. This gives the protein CAINSPGEGYEQFF.

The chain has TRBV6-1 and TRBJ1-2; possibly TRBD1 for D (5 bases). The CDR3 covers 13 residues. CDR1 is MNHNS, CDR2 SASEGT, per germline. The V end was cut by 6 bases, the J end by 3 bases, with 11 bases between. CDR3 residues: CASRGLGDYGYTF. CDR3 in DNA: TGTGCCAGCAGGGGGCTTGGAGACTATGGCTACACCTTC.

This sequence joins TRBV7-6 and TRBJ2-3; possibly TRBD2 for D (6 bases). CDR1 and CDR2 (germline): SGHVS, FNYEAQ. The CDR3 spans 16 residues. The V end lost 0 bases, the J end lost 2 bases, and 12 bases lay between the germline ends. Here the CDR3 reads CASSLAHGSTTDTQYF. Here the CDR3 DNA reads TGTGCCAGCAGCTTAGCCCACGGGAGTACCACAGATACGCAGTATTTT.

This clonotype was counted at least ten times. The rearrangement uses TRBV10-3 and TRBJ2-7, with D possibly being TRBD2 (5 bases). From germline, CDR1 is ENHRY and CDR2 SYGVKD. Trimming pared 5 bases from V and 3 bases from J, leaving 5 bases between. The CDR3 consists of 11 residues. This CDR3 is CAISRDYEQYF. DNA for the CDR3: TGTGCCATCAGTCGGGACTACGAGCAGTACTTC.

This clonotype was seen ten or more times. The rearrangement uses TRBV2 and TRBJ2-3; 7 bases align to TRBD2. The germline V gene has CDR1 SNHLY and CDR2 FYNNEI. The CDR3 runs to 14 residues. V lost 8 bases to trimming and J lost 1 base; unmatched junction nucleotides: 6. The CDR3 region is CASRKAGGTDTQYF. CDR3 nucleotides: TGTGCCAGCCGGAAGGCGGGGGGCACAGATACGCAGTATTTT.

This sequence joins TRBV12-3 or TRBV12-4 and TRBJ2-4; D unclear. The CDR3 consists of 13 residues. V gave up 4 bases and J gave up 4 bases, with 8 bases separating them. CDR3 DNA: TGTGCCAGCAGTTCAATAGGGAAAAACATTCAGTACTTC. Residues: CASSSIGKNIQYF.

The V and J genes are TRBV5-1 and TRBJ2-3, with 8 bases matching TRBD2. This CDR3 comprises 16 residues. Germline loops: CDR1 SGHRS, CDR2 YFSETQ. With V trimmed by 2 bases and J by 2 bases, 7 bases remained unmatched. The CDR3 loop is CASSLRQRGYTDTQYF. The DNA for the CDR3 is TGCGCCAGCAGCTTACGGCAGCGGGGGTACACAGATACGCAGTATTTT.

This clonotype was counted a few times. Here the CDR3 DNA reads TGTGCCAGCAGCTTAGCCTCCGGGTTCGAGACCCAGTACTTC. Protein sequence: CASSLASGFETQYF. V and J are TRBV7-7 and TRBJ2-5; D not certain. V lost 0 bases to trimming and J lost 5 bases, with 10 bases between them. This CDR3 spans 14 amino acids. CDR1 is SSHAT, CDR2 FNYEAQ, per germline (reference sequence). Complete variable domain (other parts from reference TRBV7-7 and TRBJ2-5): GAGVSQSPRYKVTKRGQDVTLRCDPISSHATLYWYQQALGQGPEFLTYFNYEAQPDKSGLPSDRFSAERPEGSISTLTIQRTEQRDSAMYRCASSLASGFETQYFGPGTRLLVL.

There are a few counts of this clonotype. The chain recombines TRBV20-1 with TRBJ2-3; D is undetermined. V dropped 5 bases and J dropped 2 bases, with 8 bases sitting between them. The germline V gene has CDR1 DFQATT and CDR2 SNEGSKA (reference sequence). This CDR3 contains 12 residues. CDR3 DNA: TGCAGTGCTGGTGACCTCACAGATACGCAGTATTTT. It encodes CSAGDLTDTQYF.

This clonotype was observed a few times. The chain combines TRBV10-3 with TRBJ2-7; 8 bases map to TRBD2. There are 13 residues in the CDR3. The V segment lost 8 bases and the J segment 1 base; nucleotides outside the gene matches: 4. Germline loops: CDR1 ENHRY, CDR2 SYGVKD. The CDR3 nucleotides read TGTGCCATCGGAGCGGGGGCTTCCTACGAGCAGTACTTC. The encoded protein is CAIGAGASYEQYF.

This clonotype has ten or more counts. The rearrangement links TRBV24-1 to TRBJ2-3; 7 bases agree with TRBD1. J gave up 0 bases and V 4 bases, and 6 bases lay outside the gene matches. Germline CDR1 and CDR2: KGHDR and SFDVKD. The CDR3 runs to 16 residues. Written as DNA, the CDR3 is TGTGCCACCAGTGACGTGGGGACAGACAGCACAGATACGCAGTATTTT. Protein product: CATSDVGTDSTDTQYF.

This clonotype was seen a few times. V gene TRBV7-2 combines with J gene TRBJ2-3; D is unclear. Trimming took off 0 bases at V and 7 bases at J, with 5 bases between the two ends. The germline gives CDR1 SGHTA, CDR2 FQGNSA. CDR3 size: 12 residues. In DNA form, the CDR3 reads TGTGCCAGCAGCTTAGCGACCCATACGCAGTATTTT. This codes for CASSLATHTQYF. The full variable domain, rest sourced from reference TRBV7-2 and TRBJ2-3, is GAGVSQSPSNKVTEKGKDVELRCDPISGHTALYWYRQSLGQGLEFLIYFQGNSAPDKSGLPSDRFSAERTGGSVSTLTIQRTQQEDSAVYLCASSLATHTQYFGPGTRLTVL.

The CDR3 region has the DNA TGTGCCAGCAGTGAACGTGGGGACATTTACTACGAGCAGTACGTC. This gives the protein CASSERGDIYYEQYV. The gene calls are TRBV6-1 and TRBJ2-7, with D possibly matching TRBD1 (6 bases). The germline V gene encodes CDR1 MNHNS and CDR2 SASEGT. Between the trimmed V and J ends, which lost 2 bases and 3 bases, there was a span of 14 bases. The CDR3 length is 15 residues.

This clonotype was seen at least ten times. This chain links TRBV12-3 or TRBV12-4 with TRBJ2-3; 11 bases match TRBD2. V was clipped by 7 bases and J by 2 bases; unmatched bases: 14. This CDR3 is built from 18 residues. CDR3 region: CASTPLAGDRFVTDTQYF. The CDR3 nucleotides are TGTGCCAGCACTCCACTAGCGGGGGACCGCTTTGTCACAGATACGCAGTATTTT.

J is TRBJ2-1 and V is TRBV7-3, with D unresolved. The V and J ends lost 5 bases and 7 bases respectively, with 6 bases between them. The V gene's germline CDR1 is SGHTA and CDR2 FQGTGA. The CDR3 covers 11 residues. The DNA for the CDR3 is TGTGCCAGCAGCATCAATAATGAGCAGTTCTTC. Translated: CASSINNEQFF.

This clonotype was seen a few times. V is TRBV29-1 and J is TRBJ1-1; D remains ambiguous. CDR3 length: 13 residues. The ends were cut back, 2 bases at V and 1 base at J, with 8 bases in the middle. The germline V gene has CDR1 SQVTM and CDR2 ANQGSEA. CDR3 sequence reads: CSVEWSENTEAFF. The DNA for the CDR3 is TGCAGCGTTGAATGGTCCGAGAACACTGAAGCTTTCTTT.

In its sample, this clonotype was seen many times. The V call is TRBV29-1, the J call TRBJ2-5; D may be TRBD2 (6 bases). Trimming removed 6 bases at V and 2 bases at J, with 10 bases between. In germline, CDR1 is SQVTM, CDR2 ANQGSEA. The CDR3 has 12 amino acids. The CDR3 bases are TGCAGCGTCCTTAGCGGACAAGAGACCCAGTACTTC. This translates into CSVLSGQETQYF.

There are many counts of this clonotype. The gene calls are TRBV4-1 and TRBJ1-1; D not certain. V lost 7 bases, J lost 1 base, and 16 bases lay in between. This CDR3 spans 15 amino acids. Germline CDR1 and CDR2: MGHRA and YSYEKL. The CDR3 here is CASKIHAVRNTEAFF. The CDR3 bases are TGCGCCAGCAAGATTCATGCAGTACGGAACACTGAAGCTTTCTTT.

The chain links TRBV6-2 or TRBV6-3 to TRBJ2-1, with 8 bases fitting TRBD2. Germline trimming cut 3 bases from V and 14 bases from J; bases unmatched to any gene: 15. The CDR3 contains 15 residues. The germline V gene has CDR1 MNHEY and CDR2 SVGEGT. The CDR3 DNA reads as TGTGCCAGCAGTTATCGAGAAGCGGGGGCGAAGTGGGAGTTCTTC. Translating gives CASSYREAGAKWEFF.

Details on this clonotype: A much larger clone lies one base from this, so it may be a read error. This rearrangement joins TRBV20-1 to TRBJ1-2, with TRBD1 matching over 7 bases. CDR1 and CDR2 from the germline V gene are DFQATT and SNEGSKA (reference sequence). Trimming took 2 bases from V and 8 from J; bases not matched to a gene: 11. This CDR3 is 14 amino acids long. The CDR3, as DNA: TGCAGTGCTAGATCTTTACAGGGGAGGGGAGGCTACACCTTC. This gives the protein CSARSLQGRGGYTF.